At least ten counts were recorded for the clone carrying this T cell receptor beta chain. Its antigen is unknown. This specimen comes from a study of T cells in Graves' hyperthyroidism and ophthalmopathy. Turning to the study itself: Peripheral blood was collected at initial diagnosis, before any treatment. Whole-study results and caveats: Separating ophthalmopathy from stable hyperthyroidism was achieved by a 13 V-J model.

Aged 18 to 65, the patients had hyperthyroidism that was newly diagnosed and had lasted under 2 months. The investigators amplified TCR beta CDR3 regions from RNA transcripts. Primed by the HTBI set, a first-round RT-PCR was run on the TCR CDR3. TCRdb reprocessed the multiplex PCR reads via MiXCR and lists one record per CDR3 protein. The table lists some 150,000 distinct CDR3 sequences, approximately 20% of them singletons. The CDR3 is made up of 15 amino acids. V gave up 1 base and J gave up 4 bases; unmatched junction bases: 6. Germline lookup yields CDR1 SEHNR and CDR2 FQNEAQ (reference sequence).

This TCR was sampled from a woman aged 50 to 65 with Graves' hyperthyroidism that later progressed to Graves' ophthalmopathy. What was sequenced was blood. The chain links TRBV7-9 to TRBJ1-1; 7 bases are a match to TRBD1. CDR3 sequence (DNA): TGTGCCAGCAGCTTAGATGGGGCAGGGGGCACTGAAGCTTTCTTT. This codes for CASSLDGAGGTEAFF.